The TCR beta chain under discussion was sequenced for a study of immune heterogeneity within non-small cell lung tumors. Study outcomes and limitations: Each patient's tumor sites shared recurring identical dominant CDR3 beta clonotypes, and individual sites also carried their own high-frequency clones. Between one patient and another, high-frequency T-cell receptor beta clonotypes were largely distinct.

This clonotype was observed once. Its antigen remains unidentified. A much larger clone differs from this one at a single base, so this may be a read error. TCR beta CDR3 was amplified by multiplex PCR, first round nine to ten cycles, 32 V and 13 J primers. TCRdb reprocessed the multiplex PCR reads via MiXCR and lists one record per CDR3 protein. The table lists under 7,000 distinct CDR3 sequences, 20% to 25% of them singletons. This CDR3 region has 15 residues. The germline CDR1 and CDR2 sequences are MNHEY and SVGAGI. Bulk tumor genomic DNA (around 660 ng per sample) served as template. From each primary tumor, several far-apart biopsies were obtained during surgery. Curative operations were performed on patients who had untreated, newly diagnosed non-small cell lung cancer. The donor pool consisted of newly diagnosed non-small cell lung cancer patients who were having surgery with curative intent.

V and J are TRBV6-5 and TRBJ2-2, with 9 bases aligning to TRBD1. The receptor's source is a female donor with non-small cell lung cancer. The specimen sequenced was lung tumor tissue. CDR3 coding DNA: TGTGCCAACAGTTACGGGACAGGGACGAACGGGGAGCTGTTTTTT. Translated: CANSYGTGTNGELFF.